A single sample is the source of the 22 T cell receptor beta chains below, sequenced in a study of cytomegalovirus exposure and HLA in healthy donors. The PCR made use of 60 Vbeta and 13 Jbeta primers. Assay used: immunoSEQ multiplex PCR; TCRdb lists only in-frame clones, some missing. The sample carries some 150,000 clones, approximately 77% recorded once. Sample: PBMCs. Source of these receptors: a woman aged 40 to 50 in good health and CMV-seronegative.

The V and J genes are TRBV28 and TRBJ1-1; D might be TRBD1 (5 bases). Germline CDR1 reads MDHEN; CDR2 reads SYDVKM. Trimming pared 4 bases from V and 4 bases from J, leaving 13 bases between. The CDR3 has 14 residues. In nucleotides, the CDR3 is TGTGCCAGCAGTTCCCCCAGGGTACGCACTGAAGCTTTCTTT. Amino acids: CASSSPRVRTEAFF. The full variable domain, its missing parts supplied by reference TRBV28 and TRBJ1-1, is DVKVTQSSRYLVKRTGEKVFLECVQDMDHENMFWYRQDPGLGLRLIYFSYDVKMKEKGDIPEGYSVSREKKERFSLILESASTNQTSMYLCASSSPRVRTEAFFGQGTRLTVV.

This rearrangement joins TRBV7-9 to TRBJ2-1, with 10 bases lining up with TRBD1. J lost 1 base, V lost 3 bases, and 0 bases had no gene match. Germline V CDR1 and CDR2: SEHNR, FQNEAQ (reference sequence). The CDR3 runs to 15 residues. The chain's CDR3 is CASSLDRGSYNEQFF. DNA of the CDR3: TGTGCCAGCAGCTTGGACAGGGGGTCCTACAATGAGCAGTTCTTC.

The V gene is TRBV5-1, the J gene TRBJ2-7; 9 bases match TRBD1. Trimming took 0 bases from V and 5 from J; bases not matched to a gene: 3. CDR3 size: 14 residues. Germline V gene sequence: CDR1 SGHRS, CDR2 YFSETQ. The CDR3 DNA follows: TGCGCCAGCAGCTTGGTGGACAGGGGTGACGAGCAGTACTTC. Its protein is CASSLVDRGDEQYF.

This sequence joins TRBV18 and TRBJ1-1; TRBD1 matches 10 bases. The J segment lost 6 bases and the V segment lost 2 bases, leaving 9 bases of the junction unmatched. Germline loops: CDR1 KGHSH, CDR2 LQKENI. This CDR3 has 16 residues. The CDR3 DNA reads as TGTGCCAGCTCACCAAGGGAGGGACAGGGGAGGGCTGAAGCTTTCTTT. Translating it yields CASSPREGQGRAEAFF.

The V gene is TRBV6-6, the J gene TRBJ2-3; 9 bases match TRBD2. Germline CDR1 is MNHNY and CDR2 is SVGAGI (reference sequence). With 6 bases clipped from V and 5 bases from J, the junction kept 3 bases outside the gene matches. The CDR3 has 13 amino acids. CDR3 loop: CASRAGGGDTQYF. Written as DNA, the CDR3 is TGTGCCAGCAGAGCGGGGGGCGGAGATACGCAGTATTTT.

The rearrangement joins TRBV7-2 to TRBJ1-5; 8 bases match TRBD1. The V and J ends lost 4 bases and 5 bases, in that order; junction bases with no gene match: 7. The germline V gene has CDR1 SGHTA and CDR2 FQGNSA. The CDR3 extends over 15 amino acids. The CDR3: CASSSPDRGDQPQHF. Here the CDR3 DNA reads TGTGCCAGCAGCTCACCCGACAGGGGCGATCAGCCCCAGCATTTT.

The genes are TRBV29-1 and TRBJ2-5, with D perhaps matching TRBD1 (6 bases). This CDR3 has 15 amino acids. V lost 3 bases and J 4 bases, leaving 18 bases between the germline ends. Germline lookup yields CDR1 SQVTM and CDR2 ANQGSEA. The CDR3 spells CSVETLRDNLETQYF. In DNA form, the CDR3 reads TGCAGCGTTGAGACATTGAGGGACAACCTAGAGACCCAGTACTTC.

The chain carries TRBV29-1 and TRBJ2-1, with 9 bases matching TRBD2. The CDR3 has 13 residues. Trimming at V came to 4 bases and at J to 8 bases, leaving 6 bases not matched to a gene. The germline V gene encodes CDR1 SQVTM and CDR2 ANQGSEA. CDR3 sequence: CSVGMRGGDEQFF. The CDR3 nucleotides read TGCAGCGTTGGTATGCGGGGGGGAGATGAGCAGTTCTTC.

This chain uses TRBV29-1 with TRBJ1-3; D is unclear. Germline V gene sequence: CDR1 SQVTM, CDR2 ANQGSEA. This CDR3 comprises 16 residues. V lost 1 base to trimming and J lost 0 bases, with 13 bases between them. The CDR3 spells CSVEASQAHSGNTIYF. The CDR3 nucleotides read TGCAGCGTTGAAGCCAGCCAGGCCCACTCTGGAAACACCATATATTTT.

The rearrangement joins TRBV12-5 to TRBJ1-1, with D tentatively TRBD1 (5 bases). CDR3 length equals 13 residues. V lost 6 bases and J lost 5, with 13 bases in between. Germline CDR1 LGHNT, CDR2 FRNRAP. The CDR3 sequence is CASGRDWGTEAFF. CDR3 DNA sequence: TGTGCTAGTGGACGGGACTGGGGAACTGAAGCTTTCTTT.

The chain combines TRBV25-1 with TRBJ1-2; TRBD1 matches at 9 bases. The CDR3 covers 15 residues. Trimming removed 1 base from V and 8 bases from J; junction bases left unmatched: 8. Germline V gives CDR1 MGHDK, CDR2 SYGVNS. This chain's CDR3 is CASSELVQGARGYTF. CDR3 sequence (DNA): TGTGCCAGCAGTGAATTAGTACAGGGGGCGCGGGGCTACACCTTC.

As DNA, the CDR3 is TGTGCCATCAGTCCTGGACTAGCGGGGAGTACGGGTTTGGAGACCCAGTACTTC. Its translation is CAISPGLAGSTGLETQYF. The chain joins TRBV10-3 to TRBJ2-5; 12 nucleotides agree with TRBD2. The germline V gene has CDR1 ENHRY and CDR2 SYGVKD. CDR3 length: 18 residues. With 5 bases clipped from V and 5 bases from J, the junction kept 15 bases outside the gene matches.

V usage is TRBV6-8 and J usage is TRBJ2-4; maybe TRBD1 (5 bases). The germline V and J ends were trimmed by 1 base and 3 bases, with 13 bases remaining between them. Germline V gives CDR1 MNHGY, CDR2 SAAAGT. The CDR3 length is 16 residues. CDR3: CASSYWGIANKNIQYF. The CDR3 coding sequence is TGTGCCAGCAGTTACTGGGGCATCGCGAACAAAAACATTCAGTACTTC.

This rearrangement joins TRBV27 to TRBJ1-1; a possible D gene is TRBD1 (6 bases). V was pared by 5 bases and J by 7 bases, with 14 bases between. Germline-derived CDR1 and CDR2 are MNHEY and SMNVEV (reference sequence). The length of the CDR3 is 13 residues. The CDR3 nucleotides read TGTGCCAGCAGTCTGGACAGCCGATTTGAAGCTTTCTTT. The encoded protein is CASSLDSRFEAFF.

The rearrangement joins TRBV5-6 to TRBJ1-3; a weak D match, TRBD1 (6 bases). This CDR3 contains 16 residues. Germline values: CDR1 SGHDT, CDR2 YYEEEE. V gave up 2 bases and J gave up 4 bases, with 16 bases separating them. Here the CDR3 reads CASSFRTAPLGNTIYF. The DNA of the CDR3 is TGTGCCAGCAGCTTTCGGACAGCCCCTTTAGGAAACACCATATATTTT.

This clone was recorded once. The chain couples TRBV6-6 to TRBJ2-7, with D unresolved. V was clipped by 8 bases and J by 4 bases, with 9 bases between them. Germline V lookup: CDR1 MNHNY, CDR2 SVGAGI (reference sequence). The length of the CDR3 is 11 residues. CDR3 DNA sequence: TGTGCCAGCGTGTATCGTTACGAGCAGTACTTC. This sequence encodes CASVYRYEQYF.

This clone was seen a single time. The J gene is TRBJ1-2, the V gene TRBV29-1; TRBD1 is a possible D gene (6 bases). The CDR3 is 13 residues long. CDR1 and CDR2 from the germline V gene are SQVTM and ANQGSEA. Trimming shortened V by 2 bases and J by 8 bases, and 15 bases separated the two germline ends. CDR3 protein: CSVESFQGSGYTF. The DNA for the CDR3 is TGCAGCGTTGAAAGTTTTCAGGGGAGCGGCTACACCTTC.

The V call is TRBV5-1, the J call TRBJ2-3, with 11 positions matching TRBD1. Germline CDR1 is SGHRS and CDR2 is YFSETQ. The V segment lost 3 bases and the J segment 4 bases; nucleotides outside the gene matches: 4. CDR3 length: 15 residues. The chain's CDR3 is CASSWGDRGADTQYF. CDR3 coding DNA: TGCGCCAGCAGCTGGGGGGACAGGGGGGCAGATACGCAGTATTTT.

This rearrangement joins TRBV6-5 to TRBJ1-2; maybe TRBD1 (6 bases). This CDR3 is 12 amino acids long. Germline lookup yields CDR1 MNHEY and CDR2 SVGAGI. V gave up 7 bases and J gave up 8 bases, with 14 bases separating them. CDR3 in DNA: TGTGCCAGCACATCCCGGGACACGGGCTACACCTTC. This sequence encodes CASTSRDTGYTF.

The gene calls are TRBV4-1 and TRBJ2-3, with 9 bases lining up with TRBD2. The CDR3 consists of 17 residues. V trimming: 1 base; J trimming: 3 bases; junction bases outside the gene matches: 8. Germline V CDR1 and CDR2: MGHRA, YSYEKL. CDR3 in DNA: TGCGCCAGCAGCCAAGTTCCCGCGGGGGGGCGTACAGATACGCAGTATTTT. It encodes CASSQVPAGGRTDTQYF.

This chain joins TRBV4-2 and TRBJ2-3; maybe TRBD2 (6 bases). CDR1 and CDR2 from the germline V gene are LGHNA and YNFKEQ. The CDR3 sequence is 15 residues long. The V end lost 0 bases, the J end lost 11 bases, and 18 bases lay between the germline ends. As DNA, the CDR3 is TGTGCCAGCAGCCAAGACTTGTCGGGGGACGGAAGGCAGTATTTT. Its protein is CASSQDLSGDGRQYF.

A single count supports this clone. The J gene is TRBJ2-2, the V gene TRBV7-2; a possible D gene is TRBD1 (6 bases). V dropped 2 bases and J dropped 0 bases, with 16 bases sitting between them. The CDR3 is 18 residues long. CDR1 and CDR2 (germline): SGHTA, FQGNSA. CDR3 residues: CASSLTKNRVANTGELFF. The DNA of the CDR3 is TGTGCCAGCAGCTTAACCAAGAACAGGGTCGCGAACACCGGGGAGCTGTTTTTT.